This T cell receptor beta chain stems from a study of blood T cells in healthy people across ages. Per sample, a minimum of 6 million PBMCs were isolated. Germline CDR1 DFQATT, CDR2 SNEGSKA (reference sequence). This CDR3 contains 16 residues. In regard to this clonotype: Its antigen is unknown.

The study, taken as a whole, reports: Percentage of naive T cells showed a strong correlation with TCR beta diversity. Across the age range, TCR beta diversity per million T cells fell in a roughly linear way.

A second PCR of 7 to 11 cycles used a sample-barcoded 5' primer and a J-beta primer mix. Each of the samples gave a minimum of 2.5 million paired-end reads that contained CDR3. TCRdb redid the calling of the 5' RACE reads with MiXCR, one entry per CDR3 protein. The sample contains over a million distinct CDR3 sequences, about 40% of which appear only once. J is TRBJ2-4 and V is TRBV20-1, with 10 bases that match TRBD2. TRBJ2-7 matches the DNA end more closely, so the J call is doubtful. The TCR sequence derives from a woman aged 18-29 years in good health. Sequencing was done on a sample of blood. For the CDR3, the DNA is TGCAGTGCTAGAGATGGGGTAGCGGGAGGCCTGTACGAGCAGTACTTC. The encoded protein is CSARDGVAGGLYEQYF.